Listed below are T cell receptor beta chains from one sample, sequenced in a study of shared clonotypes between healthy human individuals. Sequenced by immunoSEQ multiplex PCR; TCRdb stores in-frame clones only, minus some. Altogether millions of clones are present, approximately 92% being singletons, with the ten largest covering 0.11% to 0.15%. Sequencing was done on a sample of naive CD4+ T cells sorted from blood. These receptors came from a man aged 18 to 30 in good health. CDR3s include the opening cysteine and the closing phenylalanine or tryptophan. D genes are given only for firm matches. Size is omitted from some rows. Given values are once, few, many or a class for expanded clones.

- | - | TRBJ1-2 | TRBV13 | CASSSTWADDYGYTF | TGTGCCAGCAGCTCCACCTGGGCGGACGACTATGGCTACACCTTC
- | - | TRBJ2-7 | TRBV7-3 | CASSLLRSSEQYF | TGTGCCAGCAGCTTATTACGCTCTAGCGAGCAGTACTTC
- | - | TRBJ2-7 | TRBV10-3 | CAISGGIGYEQYF | TGTGCCATCAGTGGGGGGATCGGGTACGAGCAGTACTTC
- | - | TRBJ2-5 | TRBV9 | CASSVDWEGRGTQYF | TGTGCCAGCAGCGTAGACTGGGAAGGAAGAGGGACCCAGTACTTC
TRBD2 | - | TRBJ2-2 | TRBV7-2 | CASSFLAVGELFF | TGTGCCAGCAGCTTCCTAGCGGTCGGGGAGCTGTTTTTT
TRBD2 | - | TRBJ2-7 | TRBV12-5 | CASGKAGVYEQYF | TGTGCTAGTGGAAAAGCGGGAGTGTACGAGCAGTACTTC
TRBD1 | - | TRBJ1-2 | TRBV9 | CASSERDSNYGYTF | TGTGCCAGCAGCGAAAGGGACAGTAACTATGGCTACACCTTC
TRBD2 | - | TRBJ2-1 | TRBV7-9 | CASSPRRGTSGSFNEQFF | TGTGCCAGCAGCCCAAGGCGGGGGACTAGCGGCTCTTTTAATGAGCAGTTCTTC
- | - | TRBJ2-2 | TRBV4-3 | CASSQDNLPGELFF | TGCGCCAGCAGCCAAGATAATTTGCCAGGGGAGCTGTTTTTT
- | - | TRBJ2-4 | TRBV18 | CASSPPARSAKNIQYF | TGTGCCAGCTCACCACCGGCGCGATCAGCCAAAAACATTCAGTACTTC
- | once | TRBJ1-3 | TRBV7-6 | CASTSWGEGNTIYF | TGTGCCAGCACCTCCTGGGGAGAAGGAAACACCATATATTTT
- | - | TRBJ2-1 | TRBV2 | CASSVGQPGPNEQFF | TGTGCCAGCAGTGTGGGGCAGCCGGGTCCCAATGAGCAGTTCTTC
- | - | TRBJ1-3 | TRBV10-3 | CAITGTGNTIYF | TGTGCCATCACCGGCACTGGAAACACCATATATTTT
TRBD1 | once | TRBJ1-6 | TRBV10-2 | CASSLARDSNSPLHF | TGCGCCAGCAGCCTTGCGAGGGACAGCAATTCACCCCTCCACTTT
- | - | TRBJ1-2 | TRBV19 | CASSTGINYGYTF | TGTGCCAGTAGTACCGGGATTAACTATGGCTACACCTTC
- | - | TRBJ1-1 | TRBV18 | CASSPQEGNTEAFF | TGTGCCAGCTCACCACAGGAGGGGAACACTGAAGCTTTCTTT
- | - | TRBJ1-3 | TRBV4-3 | CASSQGGQLLGNTIYF | TGCGCCAGCAGCCAAGGCGGACAGCTCCTGGGAAACACCATATATTTT
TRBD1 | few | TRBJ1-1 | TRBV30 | CAWIRDREDVGAFF | TGTGCCTGGATTCGCGACAGGGAGGATGTTGGAGCTTTCTTT
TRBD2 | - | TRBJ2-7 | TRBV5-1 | CASSSGLASYEQYF | TGCGCCAGCAGCTCGGGACTAGCATCCTACGAGCAGTACTTC
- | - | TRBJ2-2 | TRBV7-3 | CASSLGTGELFF | TGTGCCAGCAGCTTAGGAACCGGGGAGCTGTTTTTT
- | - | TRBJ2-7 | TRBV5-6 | CASSPAGLYEQYF | TGTGCCAGCAGCCCCGCGGGGCTCTACGAGCAGTACTTC
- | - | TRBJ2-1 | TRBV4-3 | CASSQGGDLRNEQFF | TGCGCCAGCAGCCAAGGCGGTGATCTTCGGAATGAGCAGTTCTTC
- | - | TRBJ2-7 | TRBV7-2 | CASSSGRDTTYEQYF | TGTGCCAGCAGCTCCGGCCGGGACACTACCTACGAGCAGTACTTC
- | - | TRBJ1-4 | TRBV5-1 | CASSLAQFNEKLFF | TGCGCCAGCAGCTTGGCGCAGTTTAATGAAAAACTGTTTTTT
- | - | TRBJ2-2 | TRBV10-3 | CAINGENTGELFF | TGTGCCATCAATGGAGAGAACACCGGGGAGCTGTTTTTT
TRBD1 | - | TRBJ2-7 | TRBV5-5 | CASSIGQGAGEQYF | TGTGCCAGCAGCATTGGACAGGGGGCGGGAGAGCAGTACTTC
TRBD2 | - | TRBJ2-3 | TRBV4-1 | CASSQESGLAGADTQYF | TGCGCCAGCAGCCAAGAATCCGGTCTAGCGGGCGCAGATACGCAGTATTTT
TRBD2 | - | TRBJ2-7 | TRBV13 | CASSLSGTSGGHSYEQYF | TGTGCCAGCAGCTTGTCCGGGACTAGCGGGGGGCACTCCTACGAGCAGTACTTC
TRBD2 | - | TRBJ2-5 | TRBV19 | CASSMVQTSGTGTQYF | TGTGCCAGTAGTATGGTACAGACTAGCGGGACGGGGACCCAGTACTTC